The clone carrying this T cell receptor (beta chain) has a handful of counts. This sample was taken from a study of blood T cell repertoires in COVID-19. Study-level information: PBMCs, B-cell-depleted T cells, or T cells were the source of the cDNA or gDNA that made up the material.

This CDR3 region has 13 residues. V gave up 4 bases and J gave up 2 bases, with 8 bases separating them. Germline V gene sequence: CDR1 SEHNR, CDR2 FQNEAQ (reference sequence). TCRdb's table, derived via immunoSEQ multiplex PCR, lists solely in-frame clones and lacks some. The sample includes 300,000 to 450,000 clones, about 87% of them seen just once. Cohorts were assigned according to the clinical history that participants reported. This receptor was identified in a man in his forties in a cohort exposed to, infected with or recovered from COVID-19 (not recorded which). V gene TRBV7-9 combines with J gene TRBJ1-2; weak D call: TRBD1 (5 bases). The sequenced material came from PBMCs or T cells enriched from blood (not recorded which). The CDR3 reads CASSYGGNYGYTF. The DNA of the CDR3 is TGTGCCAGCAGCTACGGGGGAAACTATGGCTACACCTTC.